The 17 T cell receptor beta chains reported below all come from one sample, sequenced in a study of beta chain features in type 1 diabetes. Their antigens are not known. The study reverse transcribed the entire isolated RNA, so it sequenced expressed TCRB transcripts. The assay was immunoSEQ multiplex PCR, and TCRdb's table has in-frame clones only and misses some. Altogether 250,000 to 300,000 clones are present, about 13% being singletons, with the ten largest covering 0.017%. Overall study results and limits: TCRB CDR3s from Type 1 diabetes patients were moderately but significantly shorter in all four CD4+ subsets.

The sequenced sample consisted of naive CD4+ T cells from blood. The receptor set was obtained from a man between 25 and 39 years old with type 1 diabetes.

The rearrangement joins TRBV28 to TRBJ2-1, with 12 bases fitting TRBD1. CDR3 length equals 16 residues. The germline V gene encodes CDR1 MDHEN and CDR2 SYDVKM. V was clipped by 4 bases and J by 4 bases; unmatched bases: 5. CDR3: CASSSGTGGGYNEQFF. The CDR3 nucleotides read TGTGCCAGCAGTTCCGGGACAGGGGGCGGTTACAATGAGCAGTTCTTC.

V is TRBV5-1 and J is TRBJ2-2, with 15 bases aligning to TRBD2. This CDR3 comprises 19 residues. V lost 4 bases and J lost 1; bases outside the gene matches: 8. CDR1 is SGHRS, CDR2 YFSETQ, per germline. CDR3 sequence: CASSGTGTSGRLNTGELFF. The CDR3 DNA reads TGCGCCAGCAGCGGGACCGGGACTAGCGGGAGGCTGAACACCGGGGAGCTGTTTTTT.

This clone was detected only a few times. CDR3 nucleotides: TGTGCCAGCAGTCTTAATTCGCGTTGGCCCCAGCATTTT. It translates to CASSLNSRWPQHF. The chain is built from TRBV6-5 and TRBJ1-5; D unresolved. The V gene lost 5 bases and the J gene lost 9 bases, with 14 bases spanning the gap. Per germline, CDR1 MNHEY and CDR2 SVGAGI. This CDR3 comprises 13 residues.

There are a few counts of this clone. The CDR3 bases are TGTGCCACCAGCAGAGTACGGACAGGGTTCTACGAGCAGTACTTC. Protein sequence: CATSRVRTGFYEQYF. This chain connects TRBV15 to TRBJ2-7; TRBD1 matches 8 bases. V dropped 1 base and J dropped 3; count of bases not matched to a gene: 5. From germline, CDR1 is LNHNV and CDR2 YYDKDF (reference sequence). CDR3 size: 15 residues.

The chain couples TRBV10-3 to TRBJ2-7; a weak D match, TRBD1 (6 bases). Germline lookup yields CDR1 ENHRY and CDR2 SYGVKD. The CDR3 loop spans 14 amino acids. V lost 8 bases and J 2 bases, leaving 16 bases between the germline ends. The CDR3 sequence is CAIGNRETAYEQYF. The DNA for the CDR3 is TGTGCCATCGGCAACAGGGAAACAGCCTACGAGCAGTACTTC.

The V gene is TRBV25-1, the J gene TRBJ2-3; D not resolved. Trimming took off 1 base at V and 2 bases at J, with 13 bases between the two ends. Germline V gene data show CDR1 as MGHDK and CDR2 as SYGVNS. The CDR3 loop spans 16 amino acids. The CDR3 DNA follows: TGTGCCAGCAGTGAATTTGGGCTTCCACTCACAGATACGCAGTATTTT. Translated, it gives CASSEFGLPLTDTQYF.

The sample holds a few counts of this clone. The gene calls are TRBV7-9 and TRBJ2-7; D possibly corresponds to TRBD1 (6 bases). Germline loops: CDR1 SEHNR, CDR2 FQNEAQ (reference sequence). V lost 8 bases, J lost 0 bases, and 17 bases lay in between. This CDR3 has 15 residues. CDR3 sequence reads: CASCPRGTFSYEQYF. CDR3 in DNA: TGTGCCAGCTGTCCTCGAGGGACATTCTCCTACGAGCAGTACTTC.

The chain has TRBV6-5 and TRBJ1-1, with D unclear. The CDR3 totals 15 residues. Trimming pared 8 bases from V and 1 base from J, leaving 17 bases between. Germline V gene lookup returns CDR1 MNHEY and CDR2 SVGAGI. This chain's CDR3 is CASFPVSPGNTEAFF. The CDR3, as DNA: TGTGCCAGCTTTCCTGTGTCTCCGGGGAACACTGAAGCTTTCTTT.

This clone was observed a handful of times. The gene calls are TRBV29-1 and TRBJ2-7; 7 bases fit TRBD1. Germline V gives CDR1 SQVTM, CDR2 ANQGSEA. Germline trimming cut 6 bases from V and 6 bases from J; bases unmatched to any gene: 2. The CDR3 extends over 10 amino acids. This CDR3 is CSVAGGEQYF. The CDR3 DNA is TGCAGCGTGGCAGGGGGCGAGCAGTACTTC.

The chain links TRBV21-1 to TRBJ2-3; the table gives TRBD2 as D, unverified against the DNA. TRBV21-1 is designated a pseudogene. This CDR3 has 19 amino acids. The CDR3 spells CASSKAPLDADACTDTQYF. CDR3 bases: TGTGCCAGCAGCAAAGCCCCCCTAGACGCCGATGCATGCACAGATACGCAGTATTTT.

Only a few counts were recorded for this clone. The chain joins TRBV7-9 to TRBJ1-1; TRBD1 might be the D (5 bases). V was shortened by 5 bases and J by 5 bases, with 15 bases between the two germline ends. This CDR3 has 14 residues. Germline V gene data show CDR1 as SEHNR and CDR2 as FQNEAQ (reference sequence). CDR3 sequence reads: CASSLQGHGTEAFF. CDR3 nucleotides: TGTGCCAGCAGCCTTCAGGGTCATGGAACTGAAGCTTTCTTT.

J is TRBJ1-1 and V is TRBV6-5; no clear D gene. CDR1 and CDR2 from the germline V gene are MNHEY and SVGAGI. This CDR3 spans 13 amino acids. V lost 2 bases and J lost 3, with 7 bases in between. The CDR3 loop reads CASSYREDTEAFF. The CDR3 DNA reads as TGTGCCAGCAGTTACAGGGAGGACACTGAAGCTTTCTTT.

The chain employs TRBV9 and TRBJ2-5, with 10 bases that match TRBD2. Germline values: CDR1 SGDLS, CDR2 YYNGEE. The length of the CDR3 is 16 residues. With 0 bases clipped from V and 5 bases from J, the junction kept 7 bases outside the gene matches. This CDR3 reads CASSVGLAGVGETQYF. CDR3 DNA: TGTGCCAGCAGCGTAGGTCTAGCGGGAGTCGGGGAGACCCAGTACTTC.

This clone was seen more than once but under ten times. The rearrangement uses TRBV4-1 and TRBJ2-5; 11 bases map to TRBD2. Germline lookup yields CDR1 MGHRA and CDR2 YSYEKL. The CDR3 has 17 amino acids. The V and J ends lost 3 bases and 1 base, in that order; junction bases with no gene match: 7. The CDR3 spells CASSQVSGRAVQETQYF. CDR3 nucleotide sequence: TGCGCCAGCAGCCAGGTTAGCGGGAGGGCCGTCCAAGAGACCCAGTACTTC.

The V call is TRBV4-2, the J call TRBJ2-5, with D tentatively TRBD1 (6 bases). The J call is in doubt because the DNA end fits TRBJ2-7 better. Germline CDR1 and CDR2: LGHNA and YNFKEQ. The CDR3 runs 14 residues. CDR3 in amino acids: CASSPRVGAGEQYF. The CDR3 coding sequence is TGTGCCAGCAGCCCTCGTGTGGGGGCGGGCGAGCAGTACTTC.

This clone was recorded a few times. This chain connects TRBV30 to TRBJ1-3; unclear D gene. Germline V gene sequence: CDR1 GTSNPN, CDR2 SVGIG (reference sequence). The CDR3 runs 14 residues. V lost 0 bases and J 2 bases, leaving 8 bases between the germline ends. CDR3: CAWSVTETGNTIYF. The CDR3 DNA follows: TGTGCCTGGAGTGTAACCGAGACTGGAAACACCATATATTTT.

This clone was detected only a few times. The chain recombines TRBV5-1 with TRBJ1-4; the match to TRBD1 covers 7 bases. The length of the CDR3 is 15 residues. V lost 0 bases and J lost 7; bases outside the gene matches: 6. Germline CDR1 and CDR2: SGHRS and YFSETQ. CDR3 in amino acids: CASSLERGRGEKLFF. CDR3 bases: TGCGCCAGCAGCTTGGAAAGGGGGCGGGGTGAAAAACTGTTTTTT.